This TCR beta chain originates from a study of regulatory T cells in long-lasting Graves disease. The study, taken as a whole, reports: Gene preferences differed: TRBV28, TRBJ1-2, TRBJ2-5 in persistent cases.

As for time point: newly diagnosed GD, antithyroid drugs for less than 3 months. There was RNA extracted from PBMCs, and the TCR library was made from it. Both iRepertoire HTBI primers and Arm-PCR of CDR3 regions were used to build the TCR beta libraries. TCRdb called the multiplex PCR reads again in MiXCR, with one record for every CDR3 protein. This table holds 550,000 to 650,000 distinct CDR3 sequences, about 16% found once. This clonotype has a count of ten or more. What it binds is unknown. CDR3 size: 15 residues. Trimming cost V 8 bases and J 1 base; bases outside gene matches: 3. The germline gives CDR1 SGHRS, CDR2 YFSETQ. A further study also used this sample, focusing on T cells in Graves' hyperthyroidism and ophthalmopathy.

The starting material was peripheral blood mononuclear cells (PBMCs), obtained at new diagnosis, from a patient treated with antithyroid drugs. V is TRBV5-1 and J is TRBJ2-1; TRBD2 matches 13 bases. The sequence was obtained from a man aged 18 to 29 with Graves disease. This chain's CDR3 is CASRTSGRSYNEQFF. CDR3 nucleotide sequence: TGCGCCAGTCGGACTAGCGGGAGATCCTACAATGAGCAGTTCTTC.